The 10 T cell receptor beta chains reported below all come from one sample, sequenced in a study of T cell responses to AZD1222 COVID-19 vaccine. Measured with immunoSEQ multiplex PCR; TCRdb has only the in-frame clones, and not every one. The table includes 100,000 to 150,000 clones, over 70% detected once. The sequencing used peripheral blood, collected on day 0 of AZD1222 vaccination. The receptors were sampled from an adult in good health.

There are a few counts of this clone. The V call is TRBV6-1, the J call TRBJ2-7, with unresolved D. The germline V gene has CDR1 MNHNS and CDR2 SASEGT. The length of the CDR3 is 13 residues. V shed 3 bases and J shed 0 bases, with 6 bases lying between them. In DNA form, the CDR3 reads TGTGCCAGCAGTGAGGGCCTCTCCTACGAGCAGTACTTC. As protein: CASSEGLSYEQYF.

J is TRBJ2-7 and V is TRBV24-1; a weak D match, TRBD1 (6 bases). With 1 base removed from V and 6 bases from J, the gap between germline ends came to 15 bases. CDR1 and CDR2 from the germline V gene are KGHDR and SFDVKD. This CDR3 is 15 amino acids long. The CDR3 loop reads CATSDFGQGWFEQYF. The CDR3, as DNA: TGTGCCACCAGTGATTTCGGGCAGGGGTGGTTCGAGCAGTACTTC.

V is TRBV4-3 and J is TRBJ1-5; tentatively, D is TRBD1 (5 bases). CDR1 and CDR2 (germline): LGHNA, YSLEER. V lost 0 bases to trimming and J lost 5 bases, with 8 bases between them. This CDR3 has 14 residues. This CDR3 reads CASSQDRGYQPQHF. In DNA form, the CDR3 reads TGCGCCAGCAGCCAAGATCGGGGGTATCAGCCCCAGCATTTT.

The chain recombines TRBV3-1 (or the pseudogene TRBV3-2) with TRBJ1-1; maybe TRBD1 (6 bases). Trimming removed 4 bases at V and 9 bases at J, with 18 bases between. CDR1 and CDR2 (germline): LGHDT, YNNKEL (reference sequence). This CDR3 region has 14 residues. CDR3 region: CASSREGGFPKAFF. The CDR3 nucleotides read TGTGCCAGCAGCCGAGAGGGGGGGTTCCCCAAAGCTTTCTTT.

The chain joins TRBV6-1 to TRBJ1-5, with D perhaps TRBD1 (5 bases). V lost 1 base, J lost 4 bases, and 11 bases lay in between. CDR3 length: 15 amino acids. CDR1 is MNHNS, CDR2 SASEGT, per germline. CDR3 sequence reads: CASSEGGGRNQPQHF. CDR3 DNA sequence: TGTGCCAGCAGTGAAGGGGGCGGAAGAAATCAGCCCCAGCATTTT.

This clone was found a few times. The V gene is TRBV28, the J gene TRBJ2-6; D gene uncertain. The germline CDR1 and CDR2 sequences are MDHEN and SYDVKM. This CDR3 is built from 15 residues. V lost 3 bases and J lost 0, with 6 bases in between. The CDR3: CASSFPHSGANVLTF. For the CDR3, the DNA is TGTGCCAGCAGTTTCCCCCACTCTGGGGCCAACGTCCTGACTTTC.

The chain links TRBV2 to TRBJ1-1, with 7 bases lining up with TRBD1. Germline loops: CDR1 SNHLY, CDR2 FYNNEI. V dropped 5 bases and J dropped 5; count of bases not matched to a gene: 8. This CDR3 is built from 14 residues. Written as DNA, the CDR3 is TGTGCCAGCAGTTACACAGGGGCGAGTACTGAAGCTTTCTTT. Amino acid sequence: CASSYTGASTEAFF.

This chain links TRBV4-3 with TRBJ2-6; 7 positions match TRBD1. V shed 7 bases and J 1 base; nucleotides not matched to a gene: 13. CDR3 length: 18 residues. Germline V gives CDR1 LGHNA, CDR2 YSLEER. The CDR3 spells CASKPSRQGASGANVLTF. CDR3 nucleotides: TGCGCCAGCAAACCAAGCAGACAGGGAGCTTCTGGGGCCAACGTCCTGACTTTC.

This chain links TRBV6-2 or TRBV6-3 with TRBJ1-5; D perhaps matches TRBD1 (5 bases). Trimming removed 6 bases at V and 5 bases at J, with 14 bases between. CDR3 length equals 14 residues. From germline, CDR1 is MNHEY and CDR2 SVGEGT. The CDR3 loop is CASSEPGLHQPQHF. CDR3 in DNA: TGTGCCAGCAGCGAACCAGGGCTTCATCAGCCCCAGCATTTT.

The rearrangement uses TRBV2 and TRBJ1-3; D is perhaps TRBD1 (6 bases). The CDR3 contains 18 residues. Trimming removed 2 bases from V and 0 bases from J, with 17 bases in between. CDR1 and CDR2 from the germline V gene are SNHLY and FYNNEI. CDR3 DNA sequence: TGTGCCAGCAGTGAACTCAGGATCTGGACAGACTCTGGAAACACCATATATTTT. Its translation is CASSELRIWTDSGNTIYF.